The rows below give T cell receptor beta chains drawn from one sample of a study of blood T cell repertoires in COVID-19. Libraries were prepared by immunoSEQ multiplex PCR; TCRdb keeps only in-frame clonotypes and omits some of them. The top ten hold approximately 2.2% of the sample, which has 250,000 to 350,000 clones, roughly nine tenths seen once. Sequences were obtained from peripheral blood. The origin of the receptors is a young man with active or convalescent COVID-19. CDR3s include the opening cysteine and the closing phenylalanine or tryptophan. A D gene is named only where the DNA matches it firmly. Some rows mark clone size as missing; the rest say once, few, many or name a class of expanded clone.

>.|TRBV19|TRBJ2-3|TRBD2
CASGPSGSGDTQYF
TGTGCCAGTGGACCTAGCGGGAGCGGAGATACGCAGTATTTT
>once|TRBV9|TRBJ2-2|TRBD2
CASSSGGRDTGELFF
TGTGCCAGCAGCAGCGGGGGGCGAGACACCGGGGAGCTGTTTTTT
>.|TRBV6-2/TRBV6-3|TRBJ2-2|.
CASSRGWYGELFF
TGTGCCAGCAGTCGGGGATGGTACGGGGAGCTGTTTTTT
>.|TRBV6-1|TRBJ2-1|.
CASSERLQSYNEQFF
TGTGCCAGCAGTGAACGTTTACAGAGCTACAATGAGCAGTTCTTC
>.|TRBV7-8|TRBJ1-4|.
CASSLVTWGQDEKLFF
TGTGCCAGCAGCTTAGTCACTTGGGGGCAGGATGAAAAACTGTTTTTT
>.|TRBV9|TRBJ1-2|TRBD1
CASSVGDRNYGYTF
TGTGCCAGCAGCGTAGGGGACAGGAACTATGGCTACACCTTC
>.|TRBV19|TRBJ2-7|.
CASSRRGSNEQYF
TGTGCCAGTAGTAGAAGGGGCTCCAACGAGCAGTACTTC
>.|TRBV4-3|TRBJ2-3|.
CASSLAGAGDTQYF
TGCGCCAGCAGCCTTGCGGGGGCCGGAGATACGCAGTATTTT
>.|TRBV10-2|TRBJ2-1|TRBD1
CASSGTGANEQFF
TGCGCCAGCAGTGGGACAGGGGCTAATGAGCAGTTCTTC
>.|TRBV6-4|TRBJ2-5|.
CASSDVVGGQETQYF
TGTGCCAGCAGTGACGTCGTAGGGGGCCAAGAGACCCAGTACTTC
>.|TRBV5-1|TRBJ1-2|.
CASSLATGIYGYTF
TGCGCCAGCAGCTTGGCTACAGGGATCTATGGCTACACCTTC
>.|TRBV27|TRBJ2-7|.
CASSLYGGRYEQYF
TGTGCCAGCAGTTTATACGGGGGGCGGTACGAGCAGTACTTC
>once|TRBV25-1|TRBJ1-4|.
CASSESYGTTNEKLFF
TGTGCCAGCAGTGAATCTTACGGGACAACTAATGAAAAACTGTTTTTT
>.|TRBV5-1|TRBJ2-7|.
CASSFGFGGAYEQYF
TGCGCCAGCAGCTTCGGTTTCGGGGGAGCCTACGAGCAGTACTTC
>.|TRBV16|TRBJ2-1|.
CASSRTALNLNEQFF
TGTGCCAGCAGCCGGACAGCACTCAACCTCAATGAGCAGTTCTTC
>once|TRBV27|TRBJ2-7|.
CASSFGLGYEQYF
TGTGCCAGCAGTTTCGGACTGGGCTACGAGCAGTACTTC
>few|TRBV12-3/TRBV12-4|TRBJ1-2|.
CASSYDKSGYTF
TGTGCCAGCAGTTACGACAAGTCTGGCTACACCTTC
>once|TRBV11-2|TRBJ2-5|TRBD2
CASRSSGGTQYF
TGTGCCAGCAGGTCTAGCGGGGGGACCCAGTACTTC
>.|TRBV3-1/TRBV3-2|TRBJ1-5|.
CASSQTGRNQPQHF
TGTGCCAGCAGCCAAACAGGGAGAAATCAGCCCCAGCATTTT
>.|TRBV4-1|TRBJ1-1|TRBD1
CASSQEARTGTLAEAFF
TGCGCCAGCAGCCAAGAAGCTCGGACAGGGACACTGGCTGAAGCTTTCTTT
>.|TRBV19|TRBJ1-6|.
CASSGQGSPLHF
TGTGCCAGTAGTGGCCAGGGGTCACCCCTCCACTTT
>.|TRBV13|TRBJ1-3|.
CASSLGSGSGNTIYF
TGTGCCAGCAGCTTAGGTTCCGGGTCTGGAAACACCATATATTTT
>.|TRBV7-9|TRBJ2-7|.
CASSSWGSGLSSYEQYF
TGTGCCAGCAGCTCCTGGGGGAGCGGGCTAAGCTCCTACGAGCAGTACTTC
>.|TRBV18|TRBJ2-5|TRBD1
CASSPWGQSRETQYF
TGTGCCAGCTCACCTTGGGGACAGTCGAGAGAGACCCAGTACTTC
>.|TRBV2|TRBJ2-7|TRBD2
CASSEVPLNLQGGRSGEQYF
TGTGCCAGCAGTGAAGTCCCCCTTAATCTACAGGGCGGGAGGTCGGGGGAGCAGTACTTC
>.|TRBV19|TRBJ2-5|TRBD1
CASSRQGSGYQETQYF
TGTGCCAGTAGTCGACAGGGGAGTGGGTACCAAGAGACCCAGTACTTC